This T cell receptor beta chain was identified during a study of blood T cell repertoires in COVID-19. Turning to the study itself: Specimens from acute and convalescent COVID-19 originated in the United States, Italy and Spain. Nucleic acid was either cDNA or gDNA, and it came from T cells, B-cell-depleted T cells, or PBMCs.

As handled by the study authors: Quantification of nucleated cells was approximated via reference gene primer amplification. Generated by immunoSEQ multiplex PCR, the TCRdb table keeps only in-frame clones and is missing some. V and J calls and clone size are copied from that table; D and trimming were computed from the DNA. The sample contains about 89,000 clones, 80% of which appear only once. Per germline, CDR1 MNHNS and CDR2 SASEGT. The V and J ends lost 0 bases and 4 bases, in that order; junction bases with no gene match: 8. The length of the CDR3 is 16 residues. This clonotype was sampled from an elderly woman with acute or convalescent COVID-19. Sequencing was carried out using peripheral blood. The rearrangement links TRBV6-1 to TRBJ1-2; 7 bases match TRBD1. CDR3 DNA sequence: TGTGCCAGCAGTGAAGCTGCAGGGGGACCCACCTATGGCTACACCTTC. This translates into CASSEAAGGPTYGYTF.